The clone carrying this T cell receptor beta chain was counted many times. Its antigen is unidentified. An end of the junction differs from the germline gene, which may be a read error. Unique molecular identifiers were incorporated into the prepared TCRbeta library. TCRdb analysed the PCR reads with MiXCR anew, one entry per CDR3 protein. The sample consists of about 170,000 distinct CDR3 sequences, 11% of them appearing once. The data are from a study of T-cell reconstitution after alpha-beta-depleted transplantation in children. Study-wide findings and caveats: Among T cells one year after transplant, newly produced cells accounted for most counts and diversity. Recipient T cells and thymic progenitors that survived gave rise to the high TCRbeta diversity observed at day 60 in some patients. Expanded clones from the graft, numbering several hundred, reportedly supplied alpha-beta T cells about two months after transplant.

Sequencing was performed on PBMCs, taken before TCRalphabeta/CD19-depleted stem cell transplant. The clonotype was recovered from a boy between 2 and 10 years old with acute myeloid leukemia, due to receive a stem cell transplant.

Here the CDR3 reads CASSLGNTGELFF. The CDR3 DNA reads as TGTGCCAGCAGCTTAGGGAACACCGGGGAGCTGTTTTTT. The chain employs TRBV5-1 and TRBJ2-2; no firm D call. This CDR3 region has 13 residues. CDR1 is SGHRS, CDR2 YFSETQ, per germline. The variable domain in full, completed from reference TRBV5-1 and TRBJ2-2, reads KAGVTQTPRYLIKTRGQQVTLSCSPISGHRSVSWYQQTPGQGLQFLFEYFSETQRNKGNFPGRFSGRQFSNSRSEMNVSTLELGDSALYLCASSLGNTGELFFGEGSRLTVL.